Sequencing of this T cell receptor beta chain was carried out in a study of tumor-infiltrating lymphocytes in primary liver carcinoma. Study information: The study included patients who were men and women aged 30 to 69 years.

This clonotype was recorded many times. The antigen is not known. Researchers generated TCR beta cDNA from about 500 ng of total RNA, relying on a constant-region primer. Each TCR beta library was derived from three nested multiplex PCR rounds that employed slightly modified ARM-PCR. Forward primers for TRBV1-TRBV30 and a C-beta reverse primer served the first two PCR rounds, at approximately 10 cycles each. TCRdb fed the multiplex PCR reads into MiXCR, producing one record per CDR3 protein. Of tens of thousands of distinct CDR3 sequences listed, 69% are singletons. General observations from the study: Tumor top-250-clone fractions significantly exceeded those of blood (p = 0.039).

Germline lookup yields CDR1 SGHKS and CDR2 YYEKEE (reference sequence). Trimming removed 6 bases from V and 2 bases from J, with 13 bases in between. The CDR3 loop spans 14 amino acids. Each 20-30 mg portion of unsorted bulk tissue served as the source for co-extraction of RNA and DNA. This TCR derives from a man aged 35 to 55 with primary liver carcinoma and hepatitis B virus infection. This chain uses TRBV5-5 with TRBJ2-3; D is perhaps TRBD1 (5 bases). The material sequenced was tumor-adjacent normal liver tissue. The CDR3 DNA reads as TGTGCCAGCAACTATGGGGCCGCCACAGATACGCAGTATTTT. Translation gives CASNYGAATDTQYF.